This TCR beta chain was obtained from a study of T cells in Graves' hyperthyroidism and ophthalmopathy. Amplified regions were TCR beta CDR3 sequences from RNA transcripts. Initially, a first-round RT-PCR of the TCR CDR3 employed the HTBI primer set. TCRdb re-called the multiplex PCR reads through MiXCR, storing one row per CDR3 protein. The table records a few hundred thousand distinct CDR3 sequences, around 45% of them present only once. Ten or more counts support this clonotype. Trimming pared 7 bases from V and 1 base from J, leaving 11 bases between. This CDR3 is built from 13 residues. The germline V gene has CDR1 SGDLS and CDR2 YYNGEE.

The chain is built from TRBV9 and TRBJ1-1; D possibly corresponds to TRBD1 (6 bases). Source material: peripheral blood or thyroid tissue (not recorded which). The sequence was collected from a woman between 18 and 30 years old with Graves' hyperthyroidism. The CDR3, as DNA: TGTGCCAGCGAGTGGGGGCAGAACACTGAAGCTTTCTTT. It encodes CASEWGQNTEAFF.